This TCR beta chain was sequenced for a study of human T cells and chemical hapten exposure. Study results and limitations: Significantly greater numbers of large CDR3 similarity clusters came from expanded TCRs than from controls. Having alopecia, donors may respond immunologically unlike healthy people. TCRs above 1 in 1000 frequency stayed constant with DPC sensitization.

Specified time point: patch test 2, 6 weeks after DPC sensitization. The treatment: therapeutic diphenylcyclopropenone sensitization with weekly scalp DPC. The library labeled individual cDNA molecules by adding unique molecular identifiers to them. Each CDR3 protein gets one entry after TCRdb re-called the RACE reads with MiXCR. This sample has about 400,000 distinct CDR3 sequences, with about 6% found just once. This clonotype has just a few counts. Its matching antigen is unknown. Germline V gene lookup returns CDR1 MNHNY and CDR2 SVGAGI (reference sequence). The length of the CDR3 is 13 residues. V was pared by 6 bases and J by 11 bases, with 12 bases of the junction left unmatched.

This chain uses TRBV6-6 with TRBJ1-2; 7 bases agree with TRBD1. The sequenced sample was whole blood, obtained in connection with sensitization to the hapten diphenylcyclopropenone (DPC). The receptor's source is a young woman with alopecia areata. Some clones in this sample may be carry-over from other donors' samples. CDR3 sequence: CASSPNADREYTF. CDR3 bases: TGTGCCAGCAGCCCGAACGCCGACAGGGAGTACACCTTC.